A single sample is the source of the 26 T cell receptor beta chains below, sequenced in a study of post-analysis software for immune sequencing data. Unique molecular identifiers were built into the TCR beta cDNA libraries. TCRdb redid the calling of the PCR reads with MiXCR, one entry per CDR3 protein. This table holds around 770,000 distinct CDR3 sequences, more than 45% found once. Overall study results and limits: About five TRBV segments occurring more often in patients than controls included TRBV5-6, TRBV5-1 and TRBV20-1.

No cognate antigen is known for these TCRs. The sample was blood. Receptors were obtained from a girl aged 10 to 17 with multiple sclerosis.

The chain couples TRBV4-3 to TRBJ2-1; TRBD1 agrees at 8 bases. Per germline, CDR1 LGHNA and CDR2 YSLEER. J was trimmed by 2 bases and V by 0 bases; bases with no gene match: 3. This CDR3 spans 16 amino acids. The CDR3 bases are TGCGCCAGCAGCCAAGATACACAGGGGGCCTACAATGAGCAGTTCTTC. Its protein product is CASSQDTQGAYNEQFF.

V is TRBV6-2 or TRBV6-3 and J is TRBJ2-1, with TRBD2 matching over 9 bases. The length of the CDR3 is 15 residues. With V trimmed by 2 bases and J by 6 bases, 5 bases remained unmatched. Germline loops: CDR1 MNHEY, CDR2 SVGEGT. The CDR3 loop reads CASSYQREVGNEQFF. The CDR3 coding sequence is TGTGCCAGCAGTTACCAGCGGGAGGTGGGCAATGAGCAGTTCTTC.

The chain couples TRBV5-1 to TRBJ1-2; D is ambiguous. The CDR3 is 12 residues long. Germline V gene lookup returns CDR1 SGHRS and CDR2 YFSETQ. V was clipped by 1 base and J by 8 bases, with 9 bases between them. The CDR3 DNA reads as TGCGCCAGCAGCTTGTGGGATGAAGGCTACACCTTC. Translation: CASSLWDEGYTF.

To note about this clonotype: The junction differs from germline at one of its ends, possibly a read error. The chain is built from TRBV20-1 and TRBJ1-2; a weak D match, TRBD1 (6 bases). CDR1 is DFQATT, CDR2 SNEGSKA, per germline (reference sequence). This CDR3 region has 13 residues. In DNA form, the CDR3 reads TGCAGTTCTAGAGAAGGGGGTTCCTATGGCTACACCTTC. Its translation is CSSREGGSYGYTF.

V gene TRBV30 combines with J gene TRBJ2-7, with a tentative D call TRBD2 (6 bases). Trimming took 5 bases from V and 3 from J, leaving 17 bases between them. Germline CDR1 GTSNPN, CDR2 SVGIG (reference sequence). The CDR3 spans 14 residues. CDR3 nucleotide sequence: TGTGCCTGGTGTGGGGATAGCGGAGGCTACGAGCAGTACTTC. This codes for CAWCGDSGGYEQYF.

This clonotype was observed a few times. The chain carries TRBV28 and TRBJ2-5; the match to TRBD2 covers 9 bases. Germline assignment: CDR1 MDHEN and CDR2 SYDVKM. The CDR3 consists of 14 residues. The V segment lost 5 bases and the J segment 0 bases; nucleotides outside the gene matches: 1. In nucleotides, the CDR3 is TGTGCCAGCAGTAGACTAGCGGACCAAGAGACCCAGTACTTC. As protein: CASSRLADQETQYF. The full variable domain, completed using reference TRBV28 and TRBJ2-5, is DVKVTQSSRYLVKRTGEKVFLECVQDMDHENMFWYRQDPGLGLRLIYFSYDVKMKEKGDIPEGYSVSREKKERFSLILESASTNQTSMYLCASSRLADQETQYFGPGTRLLVL.

The CDR3 reads CASTPTWSGANVLTF. In nucleotides, the CDR3 is TGTGCCAGCACCCCGACCTGGTCTGGGGCCAACGTCCTGACTTTC. The rearrangement uses TRBV12-3 or TRBV12-4 and TRBJ2-6; D remains unclear. V lost 7 bases and J 1 base, leaving 11 bases between the germline ends. This CDR3 spans 15 amino acids.

The J gene is TRBJ1-1, the V gene TRBV28; D is ambiguous. Per the germline V gene, CDR1 is MDHEN and CDR2 is SYDVKM. The CDR3 is made up of 11 amino acids. Trimming removed 4 bases from V and 6 bases from J, with 6 bases in between. In DNA form, the CDR3 reads TGTGCCAGCAGTTCTGCCTCTGAAGCTTTCTTT. Translation gives CASSSASEAFF. Full variable domain (rest looked up from reference TRBV28 and TRBJ1-1): DVKVTQSSRYLVKRTGEKVFLECVQDMDHENMFWYRQDPGLGLRLIYFSYDVKMKEKGDIPEGYSVSREKKERFSLILESASTNQTSMYLCASSSASEAFFGQGTRLTVV.

V and J are TRBV20-1 and TRBJ1-5, with TRBD1 matching over 7 bases. The J segment lost 0 bases and the V segment lost 4 bases, leaving 6 bases of the junction unmatched. The CDR3 sequence is 15 residues long. The germline gives CDR1 DFQATT, CDR2 SNEGSKA (reference sequence). The CDR3 sequence: CSAKGQSNSNQPQHF. In DNA, the CDR3 is TGCAGTGCTAAGGGACAGAGTAATAGCAATCAGCCCCAGCATTTT.

This sequence joins TRBV15 and TRBJ2-3; tentative D call: TRBD2 (6 bases). Trimming took 4 bases from V and 4 from J, leaving 21 bases between them. Per germline, CDR1 LNHNV and CDR2 YYDKDF (reference sequence). CDR3 length equals 17 residues. As DNA, the CDR3 is TGTGCCACCAGCAAAGATCGGAACGGGAGAGGCGCAGATACGCAGTATTTT. Protein sequence: CATSKDRNGRGADTQYF.

This clonotype was recorded a few times. The chain uses TRBV11-2 and TRBJ2-5, with D possibly TRBD2 on 5 matching bases. Trimming pared 5 bases from V and 0 bases from J, leaving 13 bases between. This CDR3 has 15 amino acids. CDR1 is SGHAT and CDR2 is FQNNGV in the germline V gene. Here the CDR3 reads CASSASGSDQETQYF. CDR3 nucleotide sequence: TGTGCCAGCAGCGCCTCTGGGAGCGACCAAGAGACCCAGTACTTC.

This clonotype was detected a few times. The chain combines TRBV7-2 with TRBJ2-1; possible D gene TRBD2, 6 bases. Trimming took off 5 bases at V and 8 bases at J, with 19 bases between the two ends. CDR1 is SGHTA, CDR2 FQGNSA, per germline. There are 15 residues in the CDR3. The CDR3 DNA is TGTGCCAGCAGCCGTATGACTAGTTTCGTCGATGAGCAGTTCTTC. Translating gives CASSRMTSFVDEQFF.

This clonotype was counted a few times. This sequence joins TRBV12-3 or TRBV12-4 and TRBJ2-5, with TRBD2 matching over 8 bases. The closer fit of TRBJ2-7 to the DNA end suggests the J call may be wrong. The CDR3 is 13 amino acids. CDR3 amino acids: CASRLAETYEQYF. The CDR3 DNA is TGTGCCAGCAGACTAGCGGAAACCTACGAGCAGTACTTC.

The rearrangement links TRBV27 to TRBJ2-1; tentatively, D is TRBD2 (6 bases). The length of the CDR3 is 14 residues. Between the trimmed V and J ends, which lost 4 bases and 5 bases, there was a span of 12 bases. Germline lookup yields CDR1 MNHEY and CDR2 SMNVEV (reference sequence). The CDR3 loop reads CASSSTGLHNEQFF. For the CDR3, the DNA is TGTGCCAGCAGTTCGACGGGACTCCACAATGAGCAGTTCTTC.

This CDR3 reads CASSFDRVVPTDTQYF. Written as DNA, the CDR3 is TGTGCCAGCAGCTTCGACAGGGTCGTTCCTACAGATACGCAGTATTTT. The rearrangement uses TRBV5-6 and TRBJ2-3; TRBD1 aligns across 7 bases. V lost 2 bases, J lost 3 bases, and 9 bases stayed unmatched. The germline CDR1 and CDR2 sequences are SGHDT and YYEEEE. The CDR3 length is 16 residues.

The V gene is TRBV29-1, the J gene TRBJ1-2; D unclear. The V gene lost 3 bases and the J gene lost 8 bases, with 19 bases spanning the gap. Germline V gives CDR1 SQVTM, CDR2 ANQGSEA. The CDR3 has 14 amino acids. CDR3: CSVEDRIRYLGYTF. In DNA, the CDR3 is TGCAGCGTTGAGGACCGAATTAGGTACTTAGGCTACACCTTC. The full variable domain, in which reference TRBV29-1 and TRBJ1-2 provide the parts outside the CDR3, is SAVISQKPSRDICQRGTSLTIQCQVDSQVTMMFWYRQQPGQSLTLIATANQGSEATYESGFVIDKFPISRPNLTFSTLTVSNMSPEDSSIYLCSVEDRIRYLGYTFGSGTRLTVV.

The CDR3 sequence is CASSVDRGHYEQYF. The CDR3 nucleotides are TGTGCCAGCAGCGTAGACAGGGGACACTACGAGCAGTACTTC. The rearrangement uses TRBV7-2 and TRBJ2-7; 8 bases agree with TRBD1. CDR1 and CDR2 from the germline V gene are SGHTA and FQGNSA. The CDR3 length is 14 residues. Unmatched junction bases numbered 6, after V lost 5 bases and J lost 3 bases.

This sequence joins TRBV11-2 and TRBJ2-5, with a weak D call TRBD2 (6 bases). V lost 8 bases and J 11 bases, leaving 18 bases between the germline ends. The germline CDR1 and CDR2 sequences are SGHAT and FQNNGV. CDR3 length equals 12 residues. The CDR3 is CASGSGVAEQYF. The CDR3 bases are TGTGCCAGCGGGTCGGGGGTCGCGGAGCAGTACTTC.

J is TRBJ2-1 and V is TRBV12-3 or TRBV12-4; 14 bases align to TRBD2. There are 16 residues in the CDR3. Losses at the gene ends were 7 bases for V and 7 bases for J; bases not matched to a gene: 9. The CDR3 loop reads CASTVTSGRARNEQFF. CDR3 nucleotides: TGTGCCAGCACTGTGACTAGCGGGAGGGCGAGGAATGAGCAGTTCTTC.

This chain connects TRBV12-3 or TRBV12-4 to TRBJ1-2; D remains unclear. The germline V and J ends were trimmed by 3 bases and 1 base, with 9 bases remaining between them. There are 14 residues in the CDR3. The CDR3 nucleotides are TGTGCCAGCAGTTTCCGACTGCTTAACTATGGCTACACCTTC. Its protein is CASSFRLLNYGYTF.

As concerns this clonotype: The conserved closing phenylalanine or tryptophan is absent in this CDR3, likely reflecting a read error. The V and J genes are TRBV7-9 and TRBJ2-5; maybe TRBD2 (6 bases). Germline V CDR1 and CDR2: SEHNR, FQNEAQ (reference sequence). Deletions cut 3 bases from V and 1 base from J, with 9 bases between. The CDR3 totals 14 residues. In DNA, the CDR3 is TGTGCCAGCAGCTTTACAGCGGGCCAAGAGACCCAGTACGTC. Translation gives CASSFTAGQETQYV.

The genes are TRBV9 and TRBJ2-1; 13 bases are shared with TRBD2. This CDR3 spans 16 amino acids. Unmatched junction bases numbered 4, after V lost 3 bases and J lost 4 bases. Germline V gene data show CDR1 as SGDLS and CDR2 as YYNGEE. CDR3 loop: CASSAGTSGKYNEQFF. In nucleotides, the CDR3 is TGTGCCAGCAGCGCCGGGACTAGCGGGAAGTACAATGAGCAGTTCTTC.

This clonotype was found a few times. The chain links TRBV5-1 to TRBJ2-3; D unresolved. Trimming removed 3 bases from V and 4 bases from J, with 15 bases in between. The CDR3 is made up of 15 amino acids. Looked up from germline, CDR1 is SGHRS and CDR2 is YFSETQ. The CDR3: CASSSNDGLADTQYF. As DNA, the CDR3 is TGCGCCAGCAGCTCTAACGACGGTTTGGCAGATACGCAGTATTTT.

The chain couples TRBV20-1 to TRBJ1-5, with D perhaps TRBD1 (5 bases). Germline loops: CDR1 DFQATT, CDR2 SNEGSKA (reference sequence). The CDR3 is made up of 17 amino acids. Trimming shortened V by 3 bases and J by 1 base, and 19 bases separated the two germline ends. CDR3 sequence reads: CSASGGRWRGSNQPQHF. The CDR3 region has the DNA TGCAGTGCTAGTGGGGGACGCTGGAGGGGAAGCAATCAGCCCCAGCATTTT.

The chain is built from TRBV10-3 and TRBJ1-2; D gene unclear. Deletions cut 10 bases from V and 7 bases from J, with 13 bases between. Germline CDR1 and CDR2: ENHRY and SYGVKD. CDR3 size: 11 residues. As DNA, the CDR3 is TGTGCCACCAGAGTGAAGGGTGGCTACACCTTC. As protein: CATRVKGGYTF.

This clonotype was observed a few times. This chain links TRBV20-1 with TRBJ2-7; D not resolved. V shed 6 bases and J shed 0 bases, with 9 bases lying between them. CDR1 is DFQATT, CDR2 SNEGSKA, per germline (reference sequence). This CDR3 contains 12 residues. CDR3 coding DNA: TGCAGTGCCGGCGGCGACTCCTACGAGCAGTACTTC. Protein product: CSAGGDSYEQYF.